What follows are 32 T cell receptor beta chains derived from one specimen sequenced in a study of beta chain features in type 1 diabetes. Reverse transcribing all isolated RNA meant expressed TCRB transcripts were sequenced. Generated by immunoSEQ multiplex PCR, the TCRdb table keeps only in-frame clones and is missing some. The data hold 130,000 to 150,000 clones, with roughly 48% observed a single time. The sample comprised Tregs from blood. Every receptor here comes from a man in his late teens or twenties in good health.

The chain has TRBV5-1 and TRBJ1-2; D is uncertain. V was pared by 0 bases and J by 0 bases, with 6 bases between. This CDR3 contains 14 residues. Germline assignment: CDR1 SGHRS and CDR2 YFSETQ. CDR3 region: CASSLGAANYGYTF. The CDR3 bases are TGCGCCAGCAGCTTGGGCGCCGCTAACTATGGCTACACCTTC.

This rearrangement joins TRBV10-3 to TRBJ1-1; perhaps TRBD1 as D (6 bases). V dropped 6 bases and J dropped 5 bases, with 13 bases sitting between them. Germline assignment: CDR1 ENHRY and CDR2 SYGVKD. This CDR3 comprises 13 residues. CDR3 sequence: CAIRGTGRTEAFF. In DNA form, the CDR3 reads TGTGCCATCAGGGGAACAGGGCGGACTGAAGCTTTCTTT.

This chain joins TRBV7-2 and TRBJ2-7; 10 nucleotides match TRBD2. This CDR3 is 16 amino acids long. Germline CDR1 SGHTA, CDR2 FQGNSA. V shed 1 base, J shed 4 bases, and the junction held 7 bases outside the gene matches. CDR3 bases: TGTGCCAGCAGCTTAGTGATGAGCGGGGGGGCTTACGAGCAGTACTTC. It codes for CASSLVMSGGAYEQYF.

This clone was observed a few times. The J gene is TRBJ2-1, the V gene TRBV7-8; 7 nucleotides match TRBD2. Germline lookup yields CDR1 SGHVS and CDR2 FQNEAQ. J lost 9 bases, V lost 1 base, and 3 bases had no gene match. The CDR3 is 13 residues long. The CDR3 loop reads CASSLVREVEQFF. The CDR3 DNA reads as TGTGCCAGCAGCTTAGTCCGGGAGGTTGAGCAGTTCTTC. The full variable domain, with the rest looked up from reference TRBV7-8 and TRBJ2-1, is GAGVSQSPRYKVAKRGQDVALRCDPISGHVSLFWYQQALGQGPEFLTYFQNEAQLDKSGLPSDRFFAERPEGSVSTLKIQRTQQEDSAVYLCASSLVREVEQFFGPGTRLTVL.

This chain connects TRBV5-5 to TRBJ2-7, with a possible D match to TRBD1 (6 bases). Germline V CDR1 and CDR2: SGHKS, YYEKEE (reference sequence). CDR3 length: 15 residues. Between the trimmed V and J ends, which lost 5 bases and 3 bases, there was a span of 18 bases. CDR3 sequence reads: CASSIWDTPLYEQYF. In DNA form, the CDR3 reads TGTGCCAGCAGTATTTGGGACACTCCTCTCTACGAGCAGTACTTC.

The chain recombines TRBV19 with TRBJ2-2; TRBD2 aligns across 13 bases. CDR3 length: 20 residues. V lost 9 bases and J lost 4; bases outside the gene matches: 20. Germline V CDR1 and CDR2: LNHDA, SQIVND (reference sequence). CDR3 coding DNA: TGTGCCAGCCGGGACAGGGGACTAGCGGGATCCCACCGGGGCACCGGGGAGCTGTTTTTT. Its translation: CASRDRGLAGSHRGTGELFF.

The rearrangement links TRBV11-1 to TRBJ2-5; D may be TRBD2 (5 bases). Germline-derived CDR1 and CDR2 are SGHAT and FQDESV (reference sequence). The CDR3 length is 15 residues. The ends were cut back, 7 bases at V and 1 base at J, with 16 bases in the middle. CDR3 sequence (DNA): TGTGCCAGCACCCAAGGAGAGGGAACCCAAGAGACCCAGTACTTC. Translating gives CASTQGEGTQETQYF. The entire variable domain, with the rest obtained from reference TRBV11-1 and TRBJ2-5, is as follows: EAEVAQSPRYKITEKSQAVAFWCDPISGHATLYWYRQILGQGPELLVQFQDESVVDDSQLPKDRFSAERLKGVDSTLKIQPAELGDSAMYLCASTQGEGTQETQYFGPGTRLLVL.

The chain uses TRBV7-2 and TRBJ2-1, with TRBD1 identical over 9 bases. The ends lost 0 bases at V and 4 bases at J; junction bases unmatched: 1. CDR1 SGHTA and CDR2 FQGNSA come from the germline V gene. The CDR3 sequence is 15 residues long. The CDR3: CASSLAGQGYNEQFF. The CDR3, as DNA: TGTGCCAGCAGCTTAGCTGGACAGGGGTACAATGAGCAGTTCTTC.

Only a few counts were recorded for this clone. The rearrangement uses TRBV4-2 and TRBJ2-2, with D unresolved. Between the trimmed V and J ends, which lost 2 bases and 2 bases, there was a span of 3 bases. The germline gives CDR1 LGHNA, CDR2 YNFKEQ. The CDR3 loop spans 13 amino acids. The CDR3 is CASSQLNTGELFF. The CDR3 nucleotides are TGTGCCAGCAGCCAACTTAACACCGGGGAGCTGTTTTTT.

This clone was observed a single time. The V gene is TRBV19, the J gene TRBJ2-7; TRBD1 agrees at 8 bases. CDR1 is LNHDA, CDR2 SQIVND, per germline (reference sequence). Germline trimming cut 5 bases from V and 0 bases from J; bases unmatched to any gene: 9. This CDR3 is 16 amino acids long. As DNA, the CDR3 is TGTGCCAGTAGTCGGTCGGGACAGGCAAGCTCCTACGAGCAGTACTTC. It specifies CASSRSGQASSYEQYF.

This clone was recorded only once. This sequence joins TRBV28 and TRBJ1-6, with D possibly TRBD1 on 6 matching bases. The CDR3 is 16 amino acids. Germline V gives CDR1 MDHEN, CDR2 SYDVKM. The ends were cut back, 11 bases at V and 3 bases at J, with 20 bases in the middle. As DNA, the CDR3 is TGTGCCGGCTCCATTTGGGGACAAAACTATAATTCACCCCTCCACTTT. Translated: CAGSIWGQNYNSPLHF.

The chain combines TRBV18 with TRBJ1-1; TRBD1 matches 8 bases. Trimming at V came to 3 bases and at J to 1 base, leaving 13 bases not matched to a gene. CDR1 is KGHSH, CDR2 LQKENI, per germline. The CDR3 sequence is 18 residues long. The CDR3 is CASSPVVISGTGNTEAFF. The CDR3 DNA sequence: TGTGCCAGCTCACCCGTTGTAATATCCGGGACAGGGAACACTGAAGCTTTCTTT.

This rearrangement joins TRBV29-1 to TRBJ2-3; TRBD1 aligns across 10 bases. CDR1 and CDR2 (germline): SQVTM, ANQGSEA. This CDR3 has 14 residues. V was pared by 3 bases and J by 6 bases, with 6 bases of the junction left unmatched. Here the CDR3 DNA reads TGCAGCGTTGACGTGAGACAGGGGGCTGATACGCAGTATTTT. Protein: CSVDVRQGADTQYF.

The chain employs TRBV4-1 and TRBJ2-3, with 14 bases that match TRBD2. This CDR3 region has 19 residues. The V and J ends lost 0 bases and 4 bases, in that order; junction bases with no gene match: 9. The germline gives CDR1 MGHRA, CDR2 YSYEKL. In DNA form, the CDR3 reads TGCGCCAGCAGCCAAGATGTACTGGGACTAGCGGGGGTCCCAGATACGCAGTATTTT. This codes for CASSQDVLGLAGVPDTQYF.

The V gene is TRBV28, the J gene TRBJ2-7, with D possibly TRBD1 on 5 matching bases. CDR3 length equals 13 residues. CDR1 and CDR2 from the germline V gene are MDHEN and SYDVKM. V lost 7 bases and J 0 bases, leaving 10 bases between the germline ends. CDR3: CASTRASSYEQYF. CDR3 nucleotides: TGTGCCAGCACCAGGGCAAGCTCCTACGAGCAGTACTTC.

This clone has only one observation. The rearrangement uses TRBV28 and TRBJ1-1, with D perhaps matching TRBD1 (6 bases). CDR1 and CDR2 (germline): MDHEN, SYDVKM. V dropped 3 bases and J dropped 3 bases, with 23 bases sitting between them. This CDR3 is built from 18 residues. The CDR3 DNA reads as TGTGCCAGCAGTTTGATCTTGGGGTGGGAACAGGGACACACTGAAGCTTTCTTT. Amino acid sequence: CASSLILGWEQGHTEAFF.

This clone turned up a few times. The J gene is TRBJ2-5, the V gene TRBV10-3, with 8 positions matching TRBD1. The CDR3 spans 16 residues. Trimming took 2 bases from V and 3 from J; bases not matched to a gene: 8. The V gene's germline CDR1 is ENHRY and CDR2 SYGVKD. This CDR3 is CAISEPDWTGKETQYF. In DNA form, the CDR3 reads TGTGCCATCAGTGAGCCTGATTGGACAGGGAAAGAGACCCAGTACTTC.

This clone was recorded once. The genes are TRBV27 and TRBJ1-2; D call uncertain. The length of the CDR3 is 11 residues. V was trimmed by 6 bases and J by 1 base, leaving 3 bases between them. The germline gives CDR1 MNHEY, CDR2 SMNVEV (reference sequence). As DNA, the CDR3 is TGTGCCAGCAGCCTTAACTATGGCTACACCTTC. Translation gives CASSLNYGYTF.

The chain is built from TRBV27 and TRBJ1-6; TRBD1 agrees at 8 bases. After removal of 5 bases from V and 2 bases from J, the junction contained 14 bases not matched to a gene. CDR1 is MNHEY and CDR2 is SMNVEV in the germline V gene (reference sequence). This CDR3 region has 19 residues. In DNA form, the CDR3 reads TGTGCCAGCAGTACTCCGCGGACAGGGACGGGGGCCTATAATTCACCCCTCCACTTT. Amino acids: CASSTPRTGTGAYNSPLHF.

The chain links TRBV9 to TRBJ2-7, with 9 bases fitting TRBD2. With V trimmed by 0 bases and J by 3 bases, 4 bases remained unmatched. This CDR3 is built from 15 residues. In germline, CDR1 is SGDLS, CDR2 YYNGEE. CDR3 residues: CASSVGLAGNYEQYF. Here the CDR3 DNA reads TGTGCCAGCAGCGTAGGGCTAGCGGGGAACTACGAGCAGTACTTC.

The genes are TRBV5-4 and TRBJ2-1; the match to TRBD2 covers 8 bases. The V segment lost 3 bases and the J segment 7 bases; nucleotides outside the gene matches: 9. Germline V gene sequence: CDR1 SGHNT, CDR2 YYREEE (reference sequence). The length of the CDR3 is 15 residues. The CDR3 sequence: CASSSPRTSTNEQFF. Here the CDR3 DNA reads TGTGCCAGCAGCTCCCCCCGGACTAGCACAAATGAGCAGTTCTTC.

The chain combines TRBV6-6 with TRBJ2-4; no firm D call. The CDR3 runs 15 residues. Germline CDR1 is MNHNY and CDR2 is SVGAGI (reference sequence). The V end was cut by 6 bases, the J end by 0 bases, with 12 bases between. The CDR3 DNA reads as TGTGCCAGCAGCCCAGGATTTCTAGCCAAAAACATTCAGTACTTC. Its protein is CASSPGFLAKNIQYF.

This clone was seen only once. This sequence joins TRBV19 and TRBJ2-2; 9 bases match TRBD2. Per germline, CDR1 LNHDA and CDR2 SQIVND (reference sequence). The CDR3 covers 15 residues. The trim removed 3 bases at V and 5 bases at J, leaving 4 bases unmatched. The CDR3 loop is CASSMTSGGTGELFF. CDR3 DNA: TGTGCCAGTAGTATGACCAGCGGGGGGACCGGGGAGCTGTTTTTT.

The rearrangement links TRBV19 to TRBJ2-3; the match to TRBD1 covers 10 bases. Trimming took 4 bases from V and 4 from J; bases not matched to a gene: 5. CDR3 size: 15 residues. From germline, CDR1 is LNHDA and CDR2 SQIVND (reference sequence). In DNA form, the CDR3 reads TGTGCCAGTAGTAGGACAGGGGGAAGTGCAGATACGCAGTATTTT. Amino acid sequence: CASSRTGGSADTQYF.

V is TRBV4-1 and J is TRBJ2-2; possible D gene TRBD1, 6 bases. With 2 bases removed from V and 5 bases from J, the gap between germline ends came to 18 bases. Germline V lookup: CDR1 MGHRA, CDR2 YSYEKL. The CDR3 length is 17 residues. CDR3 in amino acids: CASSQNPQGFRTGELFF. CDR3 sequence (DNA): TGCGCCAGCAGCCAAAACCCACAGGGATTTAGGACCGGGGAGCTGTTTTTT.

This clone was seen more than once but under ten times. The genes are TRBV2 and TRBJ2-7, with 12 bases fitting TRBD2. Germline V gene sequence: CDR1 SNHLY, CDR2 FYNNEI. This CDR3 contains 17 residues. V lost 4 bases, J lost 3 bases, and 10 bases stayed unmatched. CDR3 bases: TGTGCCAGCAGTGCCCCGGGACTAGCGGGCTCAGACTACGAGCAGTACTTC. Encoded protein: CASSAPGLAGSDYEQYF.

The chain uses TRBV27 and TRBJ2-7; 11 nucleotides agree with TRBD1. V dropped 3 bases and J dropped 7; count of bases not matched to a gene: 8. Germline V gene lookup returns CDR1 MNHEY and CDR2 SMNVEV (reference sequence). CDR3 length: 15 residues. The CDR3 spells CASSFLGTGGGEQYF. CDR3 DNA: TGTGCCAGCAGTTTCCTCGGGACAGGGGGTGGTGAGCAGTACTTC.

This clone was found a few times. The chain combines TRBV28 with TRBJ2-1, with D tentatively TRBD2 (5 bases). The germline V and J ends were trimmed by 7 bases and 3 bases, with 10 bases remaining between them. The CDR3 has 13 amino acids. CDR1 is MDHEN, CDR2 SYDVKM, per germline. For the CDR3, the DNA is TGTGCCAGCAATCGGGGTAACTACAATGAGCAGTTCTTC. The encoded protein is CASNRGNYNEQFF. Complete variable domain (other parts from reference TRBV28 and TRBJ2-1): DVKVTQSSRYLVKRTGEKVFLECVQDMDHENMFWYRQDPGLGLRLIYFSYDVKMKEKGDIPEGYSVSREKKERFSLILESASTNQTSMYLCASNRGNYNEQFFGPGTRLTVL.

This clone has a handful of counts. The gene calls are TRBV7-2 and TRBJ1-2; 10 nucleotides match TRBD1. The CDR3 covers 13 residues. Germline CDR1 and CDR2: SGHTA and FQGNSA. Trimming at V came to 5 bases and at J to 8 bases, leaving 5 bases not matched to a gene. The CDR3 nucleotides read TGTGCCAGCAGCCGGACAGGGGGTGGGGGCTACACCTTC. It translates to CASSRTGGGGYTF.

This clone is classed as medium-sized. The chain has TRBV28 and TRBJ2-7; 9 bases are a match to TRBD1. J gave up 3 bases and V 5 bases, and 11 bases lay outside the gene matches. This CDR3 region has 16 residues. The germline V gene has CDR1 MDHEN and CDR2 SYDVKM. CDR3 nucleotides: TGTGCCAGCAGTCTCCAGACAGGGGGGGTCGGCTACGAGCAGTACTTC. This codes for CASSLQTGGVGYEQYF.

The chain couples TRBV7-3 to TRBJ2-1; 14 bases map to TRBD2. This CDR3 region has 20 residues. The V gene's germline CDR1 is SGHTA and CDR2 FQGTGA. Trimming removed 5 bases from V and 3 bases from J; junction bases left unmatched: 15. CDR3 sequence (DNA): TGTGCCAGCAGCAATGGCCTAGGACTAGCGGGAGGCAGAGGCTACAATGAGCAGTTCTTC. This gives the protein CASSNGLGLAGGRGYNEQFF.

This clone turned up a few times. The rearrangement uses TRBV7-2 and TRBJ2-1; D is perhaps TRBD2 (5 bases). Trimming left V 2 bases short and J 6 bases short, with 11 bases between. The CDR3 is made up of 14 amino acids. CDR1 and CDR2 (germline): SGHTA, FQGNSA. CDR3: CASSLKSAGNEQFF. The CDR3 DNA sequence: TGTGCCAGCAGCTTAAAGTCGGCGGGCAATGAGCAGTTCTTC.